This TCR beta chain derives from a study of technical replicates of blood from a handful of donors. With 8 bases removed from V and 2 bases from J, the gap between germline ends came to 11 bases. The CDR3 is 12 amino acids. Per germline, CDR1 GTSNPN and CDR2 SVGIG (reference sequence). Clones were sequenced by immunoSEQ multiplex PCR, and TCRdb holds only the in-frame ones, with some missing. The sample records roughly 80,000 clones, around 94% being singletons. The chain carries TRBV30 and TRBJ2-3; the D gene is possibly TRBD2 (5 bases). The sequence came from a human donor in good health. Sequenced: T cells isolated from PBMCs. CDR3 amino acids: CARGLHTDTQYF. The CDR3 DNA is TGTGCCCGGGGATTACACACAGATACGCAGTATTTT.